This T cell receptor (beta chain) was sequenced for a study of T cell changes during pregnancy in multiple sclerosis. Using immunoSEQ multiplex PCR, the repertoire was profiled, and TCRdb retains in-frame clones only, with some absent. Of approximately 21,000 clones in the sample, 85% were seen once. This CDR3 region has 14 residues. V was pared by 5 bases and J by 6 bases, with 6 bases of the junction left unmatched. Germline-derived CDR1 and CDR2 are LNHDA and SQIVND (reference sequence). The specimen comprised CD8+ T cells from peripheral blood mononuclear cells, sampled in the first trimester of pregnancy. This rearrangement joins TRBV19 to TRBJ2-1; 8 bases line up with TRBD2. The clonotype was recovered from a female donor in good health, enrolled as a control in a pregnancy study. Here the CDR3 reads CASSFGTRINEQFF. Written as DNA, the CDR3 is TGTGCCAGTAGTTTCGGGACTAGGATCAATGAGCAGTTCTTC.